This T cell receptor beta chain came from a study of regulatory T cells in long-lasting Graves disease listed by TCRdb under 2021. Study-wide context: Newly diagnosed Graves' disease patients had taken antithyroid drugs for less than 3 months. TCR sequencing covered 13 persistent and 20 or so newly diagnosed Graves' disease patients, around 33 samples in total. This study used TCR sequencing and RNA sequencing of peripheral blood to compare persistent Graves' disease patients against newly diagnosed Graves' disease patients. The study was registered as a clinical trial and conducted in China.

General findings and caveats noted by the study authors: Sequencing and analysis were limited to the TCR beta chain. The small sample size was acknowledged by the authors as a limitation that may reduce accuracy. TRBV28, TRBJ1-2 and TRBJ2-5 were preferentially used in persistent disease, while TRBV20-1 and TRBJ2-1 were favored in newly diagnosed disease. The study examined only peripheral blood because the primary lesion, thyroid tissue, could not be accessed. Lower TCR Shannon entropy and fewer highly expanded clones were observed in persistent Graves' disease patients than in newly diagnosed patients, which suggested clonal expansion. More public clonotypes were shared among persistent patients (approximately 3,000) than among newly diagnosed patients (more than 950).

The time point label, as the study defines it: newly diagnosed GD, antithyroid drugs for less than 3 months. For both TCR sequencing and RNA sequencing, RNA was extracted from PBMCs using TRIzol. The diagnosis of Graves' disease followed American Thyroid Association guidelines. The patients came from an endocrinology department in Xi'an, China. From each patient, around 9 milliliters of peripheral blood was collected into an EDTA anticoagulant tube. Ficoll Paque Plus density gradient separation was used to isolate PBMCs, and no additional T cell sorting was done. An Agilent 2100 Bioanalyzer and agarose gel were used to check RNA quality, while a NanoDrop 2000 measured RNA concentration. Remarks on this clonotype: Which antigen it targets is not known. No base-level quality is on record; no much larger clone is a single base apart.

The library was made by multiplex PCR. For sequencing, an Illumina HiSeq 4000 was employed. To build TCR beta libraries, CDR3 regions were amplified by Arm-PCR using iRepertoire HTBI primers. Before sequencing, the PCR products underwent gel purification. Regarding the original processing steps: A total of roughly 58 TRBV and 14 TRBJ segments were identified across samples and were used for gene usage analysis of CDR3 amino acid clonotypes. COPE and FqMerger were used to merge filtered high-quality paired reads into contigs. Contigs were aligned with BLAST to IMGT TRBV, TRBD and TRBJ reference genes, and CDR3 was defined per IMGT. Highly expanded clones were defined as clonotypes with a frequency above 0.1%. Repertoire diversity was measured by Shannon entropy, and V-J evenness by the Gini coefficient. A clonotype was considered public if more than one individual shared it. The public reads were quality trimmed at Q25 with fastp and then assembled into clones with MiXCR by TCRdb, keeping productive beta chains. Each CDR3 protein gets just one entry, which takes the most common genes and DNA from the rows behind it. In this record, the V and J calls reflect TCRdb's handling and not the investigators' own analysis. The sample contains hundreds of thousands of distinct CDR3 sequences, 13% of them found a single time. The top ten constitute 10% of the sample.

Counted from cysteine to phenylalanine, this CDR3 has 14 amino acids. Only the CDR3 part of the read is kept: 42 bases, read in frame from the first base. The V and J ends are trimmed by 4 bases and 4 bases, leaving 9 bases between them. As encoded in the germline V gene (reference sequence), CDR1 is SGHKS while CDR2 is YYEKEE. These data also formed part of another study, on T cells in Graves' hyperthyroidism and ophthalmopathy. The second publication reports: Graves' hyperthyroidism was defined as stable when no progression to ophthalmopathy occurred over 18 months of follow-up. The hyperthyroidism patients were between 18 and 65 years old and newly diagnosed, with a disease duration of less than 2 months. The study excluded patients with uncontrolled infections, other autoimmune diseases, pregnancy or lactation. Diagnoses were based on clinical symptoms, serum thyroxine and TRAb, thyroid ultrasound and orbital computed tomography. The first round of RT-PCR for the TCR CDR3 was performed with the HTBI primer set and the Qiagen OneStep RT-PCR kit. Blood samples also contained most of the expanded thyroid clonotypes (frequency above 0.001), which suggests that blood repertoires may reflect thyroid immune responses. In cross-validation, a model built on a 13 V-J signature told ophthalmopathy apart from stable hyperthyroidism with 85% to 90% sensitivity and roughly 81% specificity, and in testing the same model reached 80%/75%. In validation, progression to ophthalmopathy was predicted by the model with 70.59% sensitivity and 72.22% specificity, a median of approximately 6.5 months before onset. To identify distinguishing TCR V-J signatures, a discovery cohort of some 100 patients was used, comprising fewer than 45 with Graves' ophthalmopathy and 55 to 65 with stable Graves' hyperthyroidism. Prospective prediction of ophthalmopathy was tested in an independent validation cohort of 18 to 20 hyperthyroidism patients and around 16 patients who later progressed to ophthalmopathy. The 95 to 100 discovery patients were divided at random into training and test sets in a 7:3 ratio. Thyroid tissue and blood T-cell repertoires from over 5 Graves' hyperthyroidism patients were also compared in the study. After sampling, hyperthyroidism patients received methimazole starting at 30 mg daily, and ophthalmopathy patients received high-dose intravenous methylprednisolone. A second multiplex PCR round built the libraries, followed by size selection and purification. Sequencing of the libraries was done on an Illumina HiSeq2000 using paired-end 100 bp reads. SOAPnuke was used to process the raw data, throwing out any read that contained adapters or uncalled bases, had a mean Phred below 15, or lacked an exact constant-primer or identifier match. COPE v1.2.5 was used to merge high-quality paired reads, and clonotypes were defined as unique nucleotide sequences. MiTCR v1.1 was used to align the clonotypes against IMGT TRBV, TRBD and TRBJ reference segments. Analysis was restricted to V-J combinations with a frequency above 0.0001, which covered about 99% of repertoires. The TCS score was defined as F50 (clonal expansion) divided by E x V (chaos), with BLOSUM62-based TCRdist calculated between CDR3 peptides within each V-J. Welch's t-statistics and random forest reduced several hundred V-J features to 10 to 15, which were used in a naive Bayes classifier (R e1071). No statistical method was used to set the sample size in advance, and investigators knew the group allocation. The paper reports TCR Vbeta CDR3 sequencing of approximately 140 peripheral blood samples: fewer than 50 ophthalmopathy, fewer than 80 hyperthyroidism and 17 progressor patients.

Sequencing used peripheral blood mononuclear cells (PBMCs), obtained at new diagnosis, from a patient treated with antithyroid drugs. This sequence originates from a man aged 25-45 years with Graves disease. Donor details come from another sample of the same person, matched by shared clones. Rearrangement joined TRBV5-5 to TRBJ2-6; no D segment can be confidently identified. The CDR3 protein: CASSPPQGANVLTF. The DNA sequence is as follows: TGTGCCAGCAGCCCTCCCCAGGGGGCCAACGTCCTGACTTTC.